The source of this TCR beta chain is a study of CD8+ T cells in alopecia areata. Deletions cut 2 bases from V and 2 bases from J, with 2 bases between. The CDR3 spans 11 residues. Per germline, CDR1 NNHNN and CDR2 SYGAGS (reference sequence). A panel of CD4, CD8alpha, NKG2D, NKG2ACE and other markers served to sort pooled cutaneous lymph node cells. Sequencing templates came from extracted RNA that was reverse transcribed into cDNA. TCRdb's copy holds only in-frame clones and misses some; the assay was immunoSEQ multiplex PCR. Listed here are around 2,000 clones without any singletons, the top ten holding over 40%. On this clone itself: Gene and germline names: mouse. The read is 4 residues too short to cover the CDR3 end, so that end is filled in from the germline J gene.

The TCR was taken from a C3H/HeJ mouse with alopecia areata. This strain's MHC haplotype is H2-k. V is TRBV13-2 and J is TRBJ2-7, with D uncertain. Material: CD8+ T cells sorted from a lymph node. This CDR3 reads CASGDTYEQYF. The DNA read from the CDR3 is TGTGCCAGCGGTGACACCTAT.